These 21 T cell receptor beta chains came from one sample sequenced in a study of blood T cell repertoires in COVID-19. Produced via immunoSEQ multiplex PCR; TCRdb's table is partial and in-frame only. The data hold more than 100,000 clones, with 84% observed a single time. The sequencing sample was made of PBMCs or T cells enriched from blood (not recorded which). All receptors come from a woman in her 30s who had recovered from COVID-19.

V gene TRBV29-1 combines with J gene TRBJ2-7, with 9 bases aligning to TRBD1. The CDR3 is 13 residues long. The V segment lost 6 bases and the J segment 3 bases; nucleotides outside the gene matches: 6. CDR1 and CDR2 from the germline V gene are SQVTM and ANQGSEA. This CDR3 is CSVSGTGIYEQYF. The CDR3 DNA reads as TGCAGCGTGTCCGGGACAGGGATCTACGAGCAGTACTTC.

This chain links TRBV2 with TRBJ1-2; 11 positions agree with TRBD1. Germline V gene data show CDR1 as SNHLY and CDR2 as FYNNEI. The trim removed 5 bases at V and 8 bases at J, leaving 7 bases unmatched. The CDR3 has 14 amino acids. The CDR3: CASSTRTGGEGYTF. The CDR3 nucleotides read TGTGCCAGCAGTACGAGGACAGGGGGCGAAGGCTACACCTTC. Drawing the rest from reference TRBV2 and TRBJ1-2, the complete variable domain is EPEVTQTPSHQVTQMGQEVILRCVPISNHLYFYWYRQILGQKVEFLVSFYNNEISEKSEIFDDQFSVERPDGSNFTLKIRSTKLEDSAMYFCASSTRTGGEGYTFGSGTRLTVV.

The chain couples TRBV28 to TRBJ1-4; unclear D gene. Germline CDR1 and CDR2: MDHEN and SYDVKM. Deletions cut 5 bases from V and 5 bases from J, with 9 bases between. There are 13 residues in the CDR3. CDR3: CASSPPSNEKLFF. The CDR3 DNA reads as TGTGCCAGCAGTCCTCCCTCCAATGAAAAACTGTTTTTT.

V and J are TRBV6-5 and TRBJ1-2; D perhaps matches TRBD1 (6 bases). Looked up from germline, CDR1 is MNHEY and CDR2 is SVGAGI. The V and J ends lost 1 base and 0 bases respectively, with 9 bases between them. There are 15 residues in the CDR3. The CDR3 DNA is TGTGCCAGCAGTTACTATGACAGGTCTAACTATGGCTACACCTTC. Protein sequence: CASSYYDRSNYGYTF.

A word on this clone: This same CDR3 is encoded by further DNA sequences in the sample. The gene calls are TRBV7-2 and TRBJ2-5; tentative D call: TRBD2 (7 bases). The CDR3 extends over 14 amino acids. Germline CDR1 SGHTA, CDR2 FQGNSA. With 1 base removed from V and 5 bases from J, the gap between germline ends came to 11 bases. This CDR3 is CASSLGGGRETQYF. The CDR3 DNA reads TGTGCCAGCAGCTTAGGGGGGGGGCGCGAGACCCAGTACTTC.

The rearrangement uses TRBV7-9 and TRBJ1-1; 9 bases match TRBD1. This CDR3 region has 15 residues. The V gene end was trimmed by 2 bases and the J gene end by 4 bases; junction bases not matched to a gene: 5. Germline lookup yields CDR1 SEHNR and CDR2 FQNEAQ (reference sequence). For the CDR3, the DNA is TGTGCCAGCAGCTTACCCCGGACAGGGGCCACTGAAGCTTTCTTT. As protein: CASSLPRTGATEAFF.

CDR3 sequence: CASSFKRGNTEAFF. The CDR3, as DNA: TGTGCCAGCAGCTTCAAGCGGGGGAACACTGAAGCTTTCTTT. V is TRBV7-2 and J is TRBJ1-1; D uncertain. Germline V gene sequence: CDR1 SGHTA, CDR2 FQGNSA. The CDR3 is 14 residues long. V lost 3 bases and J lost 1, with 9 bases in between.

CDR3 region: CSASSLADNEQFF. The CDR3 coding sequence is TGCAGTGCTAGTAGTTTGGCAGACAATGAGCAGTTCTTC. The chain couples TRBV20-1 to TRBJ2-1; D gene ambiguous. The V end lost 3 bases, the J end lost 5 bases, and 11 bases lay between the germline ends. Germline CDR1 is DFQATT and CDR2 is SNEGSKA (reference sequence). This CDR3 is built from 13 residues.

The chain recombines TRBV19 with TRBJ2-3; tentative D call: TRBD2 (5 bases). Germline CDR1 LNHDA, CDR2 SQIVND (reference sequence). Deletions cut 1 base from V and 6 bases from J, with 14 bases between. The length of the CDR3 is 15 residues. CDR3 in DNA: TGTGCCAGTAGTATAGGAGGGCTTGTGGCGGATACGCAGTATTTT. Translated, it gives CASSIGGLVADTQYF.

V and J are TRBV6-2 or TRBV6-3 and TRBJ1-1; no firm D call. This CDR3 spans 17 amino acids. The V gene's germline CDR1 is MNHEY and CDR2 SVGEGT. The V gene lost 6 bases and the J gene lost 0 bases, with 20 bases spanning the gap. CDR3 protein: CASSPLPFTVMNTEAFF. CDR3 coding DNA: TGTGCCAGCAGCCCCCTCCCCTTTACTGTTATGAACACTGAAGCTTTCTTT.

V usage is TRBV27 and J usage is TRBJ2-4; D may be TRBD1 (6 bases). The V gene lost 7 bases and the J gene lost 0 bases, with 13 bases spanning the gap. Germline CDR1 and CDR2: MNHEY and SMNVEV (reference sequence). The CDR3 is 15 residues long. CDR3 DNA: TGTGCCAGCACCCTGACAGGATTAGCCAAAAACATTCAGTACTTC. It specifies CASTLTGLAKNIQYF.

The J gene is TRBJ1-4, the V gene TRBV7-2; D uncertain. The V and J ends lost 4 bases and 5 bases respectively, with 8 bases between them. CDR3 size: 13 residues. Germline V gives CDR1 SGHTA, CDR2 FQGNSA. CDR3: CASSSLSNEKLFF. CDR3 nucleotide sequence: TGTGCCAGCAGCTCCTTAAGCAATGAAAAACTGTTTTTT. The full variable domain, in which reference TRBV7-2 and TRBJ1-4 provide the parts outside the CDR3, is GAGVSQSPSNKVTEKGKDVELRCDPISGHTALYWYRQSLGQGLEFLIYFQGNSAPDKSGLPSDRFSAERTGGSVSTLTIQRTQQEDSAVYLCASSSLSNEKLFFGSGTQLSVL.

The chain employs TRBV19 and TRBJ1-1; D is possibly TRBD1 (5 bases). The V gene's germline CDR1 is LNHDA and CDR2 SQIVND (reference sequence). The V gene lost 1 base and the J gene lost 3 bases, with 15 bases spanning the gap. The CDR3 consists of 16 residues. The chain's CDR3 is CASSIGRQGGYTEAFF. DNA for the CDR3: TGTGCCAGTAGTATAGGTCGGCAGGGAGGGTACACTGAAGCTTTCTTT.

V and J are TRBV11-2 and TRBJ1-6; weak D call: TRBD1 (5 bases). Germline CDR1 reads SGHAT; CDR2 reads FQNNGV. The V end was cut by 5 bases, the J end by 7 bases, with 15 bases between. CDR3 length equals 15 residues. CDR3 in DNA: TGTGCCAGCAGCCTAATGGGGTGGGGCAATTCACCCCTCCACTTT. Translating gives CASSLMGWGNSPLHF.

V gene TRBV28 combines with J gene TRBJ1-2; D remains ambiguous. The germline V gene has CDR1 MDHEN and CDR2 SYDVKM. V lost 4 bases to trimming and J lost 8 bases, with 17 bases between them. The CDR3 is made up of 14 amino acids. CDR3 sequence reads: CASSSKARVSGYTF. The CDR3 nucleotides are TGTGCCAGCAGTTCTAAGGCGAGGGTTAGCGGCTACACCTTC.

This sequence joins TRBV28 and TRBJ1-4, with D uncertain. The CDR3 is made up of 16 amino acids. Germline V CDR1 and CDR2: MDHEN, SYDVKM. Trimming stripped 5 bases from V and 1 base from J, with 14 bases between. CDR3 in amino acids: CASSQTDGRTNEKLFF. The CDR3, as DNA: TGTGCCAGCAGTCAAACCGACGGGAGAACTAATGAAAAACTGTTTTTT.

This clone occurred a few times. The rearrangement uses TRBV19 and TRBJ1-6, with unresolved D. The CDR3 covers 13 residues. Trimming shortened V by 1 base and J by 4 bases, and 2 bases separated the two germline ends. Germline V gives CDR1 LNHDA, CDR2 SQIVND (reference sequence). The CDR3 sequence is CASSIAYNSPLHF. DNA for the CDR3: TGTGCCAGTAGTATAGCGTATAATTCACCCCTCCACTTT.

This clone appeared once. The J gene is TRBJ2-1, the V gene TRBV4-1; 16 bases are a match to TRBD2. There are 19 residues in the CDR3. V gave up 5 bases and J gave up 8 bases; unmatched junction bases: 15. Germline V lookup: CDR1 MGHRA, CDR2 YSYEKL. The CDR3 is CASSFTPGTSGRAVYEQFF. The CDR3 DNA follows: TGCGCCAGCAGCTTCACCCCGGGGACTAGCGGGAGGGCGGTGTATGAGCAGTTCTTC.

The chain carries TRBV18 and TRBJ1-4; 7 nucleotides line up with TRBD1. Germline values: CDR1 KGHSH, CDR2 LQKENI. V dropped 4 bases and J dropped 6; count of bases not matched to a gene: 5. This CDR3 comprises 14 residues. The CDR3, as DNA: TGTGCCAGCTCACGTGACAGGGCGGATGAAAAACTGTTTTTT. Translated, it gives CASSRDRADEKLFF.

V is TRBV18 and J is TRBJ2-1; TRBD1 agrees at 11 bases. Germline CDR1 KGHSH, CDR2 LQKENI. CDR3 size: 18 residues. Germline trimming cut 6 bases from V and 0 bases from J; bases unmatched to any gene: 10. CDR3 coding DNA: TGTGCCAGCTCTCCCGGGACAGGGGGTCCCAGCTCCTACAATGAGCAGTTCTTC. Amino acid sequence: CASSPGTGGPSSYNEQFF.

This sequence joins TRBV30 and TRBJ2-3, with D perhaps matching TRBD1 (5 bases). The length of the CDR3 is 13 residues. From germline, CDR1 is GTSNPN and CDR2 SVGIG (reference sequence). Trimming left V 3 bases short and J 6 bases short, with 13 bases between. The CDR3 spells CAWRRQPLDTQYF. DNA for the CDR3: TGTGCCTGGAGGCGACAGCCCTTGGATACGCAGTATTTT.